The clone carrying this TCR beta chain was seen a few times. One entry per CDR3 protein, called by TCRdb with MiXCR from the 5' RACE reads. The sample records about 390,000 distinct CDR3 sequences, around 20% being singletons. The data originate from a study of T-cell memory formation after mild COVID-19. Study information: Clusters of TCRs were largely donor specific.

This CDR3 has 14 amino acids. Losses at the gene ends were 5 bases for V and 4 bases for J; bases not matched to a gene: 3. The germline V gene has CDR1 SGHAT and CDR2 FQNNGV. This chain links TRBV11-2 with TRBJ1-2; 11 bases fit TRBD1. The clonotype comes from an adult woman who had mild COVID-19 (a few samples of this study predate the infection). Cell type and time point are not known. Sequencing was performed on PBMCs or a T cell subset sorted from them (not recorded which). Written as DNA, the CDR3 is TGTGCCAGCAGCCCCGGGACAGGGGGCTATGGCTACACCTTC. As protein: CASSPGTGGYGYTF.